Below, one TCR beta chain is given with its context. Its antigen is not yet known. The final CDR3 position lacks the conserved phenylalanine or tryptophan, pointing to a likely read error. The CDR3 has 12 amino acids, counting both end residues. Only the CDR3 portion is preserved as DNA: 36 bases, with reading frame beginning at the first base. V sheds 2 bases and J sheds 7 bases, leaving 6 bases between their ends. The germline V gene encodes CDR1 GTSNPN and CDR2 SVGIG (reference sequence). Libraries were made using the immunoSEQ multiplex PCR assay. TCRdb obtained this table from immuneACCESS and retained in-frame rearrangements with V and J assigned. These tables miss some clones; where compared with another copy, unresolved V genes account for less than half of the shortfall, and the remainder is unexplained. Recorded for this sample are roughly 700,000 clones; more than 75% of them occurred a single time. About 0.01% of the sample belongs to the ten largest clones.

This entry is derived from a study of shared T cell receptors in the human thymus (dated by TCRdb to the early 2020s). For the study in its entirety: The study investigated the way shared, self-reactive T-cell receptor alpha chains are produced in the human thymus.

These sequences were also reported in another study, on human thymus T cells. As noted in the second study: Immunologically healthy infants undergoing open corrective cardiac surgery for congenital heart defects in Finland were used as donors. Thymus tissue was obtained as surgical resects removed during corrective cardiac surgery. V and J gene segment usage appeared biased in both thymic and peripheral blood repertoires. The related research reported highly overlapping thymic TCR repertoires among unrelated individuals. The study described the TCR alpha and beta repertoires in about 8 infant thymus samples and a few matching peripheral blood samples. The cohort included about 6 male and two female infants, with donor ages spanning 7 to 244 days. Thymocytes were freed from the tissue by mechanical means and kept at -70 degrees C as pellets of about 9-30 million cells. A QIAsymphony instrument was used to extract genomic DNA from frozen cell pellets. The immunoSEQ multiplex PCR assay was used to amplify the TCRB and TCRAD loci from a standardized quantity of quality-controlled genomic DNA. The amplicons spanned the V(D)J region and were long enough to cover the CDR3 and allow V and J genes to be identified. The amplicons were sequenced on an Illumina platform via the commercial immunoSEQ service. Corrections for primer bias and sequencing errors followed previously described methods, while TCRAD and TCRB definitions were based on the IMGT database. The repertoires were analysed using immunoSEQ Analyzer 3.0 and VDJTools for basic statistics, V/J segment usage, diversity estimates, rarefaction and pairwise overlap. To estimate diversity, the Chao1, ChaoE, Efron-Thisted, Shannon and inverse Simpson indices were applied, and diversity was also estimated on datasets down-sampled to the smallest sample. Repertoire overlap was assessed by strict matching of CDR3 nucleotide sequence, V gene and J gene, and clustering was done by Jaccard-based multidimensional scaling. On average, thymus samples gave roughly 740,000 unique TCRB clonotypes, whereas blood samples gave about 84,000.

Specimen: thymocytes. The sequence derives from a boy in the first two years of life with a congenital heart defect. Donor details come from another sample of the same person, matched by shared clones. The sequence links TRBV30 to TRBJ1-6, with a weak D call of TRBD1 (6 bases match). The encoded CDR3 is CAWSRGNSPLHL. The base sequence is TGTGCCTGGAGTAGGGGGAATTCACCCCTCCACCTT.